The T cell receptor beta chain described here comes from a study of blood T cell repertoires in COVID-19. Study-wide context: Samples of COVID-19 (acute and convalescent) were obtained from the United States, Italy and Spain. Sources were T cells, B-cell-depleted T cells, or PBMCs; the material itself was cDNA or gDNA.

Generated by immunoSEQ multiplex PCR, the TCRdb table keeps only in-frame clones and is missing some. Here the sample spans fewer than 300,000 clones, roughly 85% being singletons. V lost 4 bases to trimming and J lost 1 base; unmatched junction nucleotides: 9. This CDR3 is built from 16 residues. In germline, CDR1 is SGHRS, CDR2 YFSETQ. In terms of age and location, participants ranged from roughly 18 to 95 years and lived in approximately 24 US areas. Cohort placement rested on clinical history that participants reported themselves. Sample: PBMCs or T cells enriched from blood (not recorded which). The chain employs TRBV5-1 and TRBJ2-5; 8 nucleotides align to TRBD1. The clonotype comes from a woman aged 45 to 65 who had recovered from COVID-19. The CDR3 nucleotides are TGCGCCAGCAGCATTAACGGACAGGGAAGCCAAGAGACCCAGTACTTC. Translation: CASSINGQGSQETQYF.